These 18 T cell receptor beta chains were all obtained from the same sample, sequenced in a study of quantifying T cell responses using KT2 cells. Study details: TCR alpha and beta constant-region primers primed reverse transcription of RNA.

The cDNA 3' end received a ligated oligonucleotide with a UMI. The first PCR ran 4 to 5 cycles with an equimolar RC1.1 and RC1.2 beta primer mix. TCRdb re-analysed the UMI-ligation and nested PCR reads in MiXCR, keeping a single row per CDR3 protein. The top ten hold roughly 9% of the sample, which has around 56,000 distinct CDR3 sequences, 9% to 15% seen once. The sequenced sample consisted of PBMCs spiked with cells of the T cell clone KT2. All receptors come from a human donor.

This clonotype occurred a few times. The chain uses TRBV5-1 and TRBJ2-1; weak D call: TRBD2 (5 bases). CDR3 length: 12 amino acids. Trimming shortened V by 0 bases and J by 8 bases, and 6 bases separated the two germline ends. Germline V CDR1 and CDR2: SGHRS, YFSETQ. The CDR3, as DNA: TGCGCCAGCAGCTTGGCGGACTATGAGCAGTTCTTC. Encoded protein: CASSLADYEQFF.

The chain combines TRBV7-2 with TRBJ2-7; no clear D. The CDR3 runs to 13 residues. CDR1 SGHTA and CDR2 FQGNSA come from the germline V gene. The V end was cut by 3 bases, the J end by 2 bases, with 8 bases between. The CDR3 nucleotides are TGTGCCAGCAGCTTCGAAACCCCCTACGAGCAGTACTTC. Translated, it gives CASSFETPYEQYF.

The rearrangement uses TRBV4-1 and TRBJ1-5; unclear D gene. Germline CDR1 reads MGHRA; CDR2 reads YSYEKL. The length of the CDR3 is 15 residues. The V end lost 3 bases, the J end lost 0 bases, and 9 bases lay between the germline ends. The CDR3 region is CASSHNSYSNQPQHF. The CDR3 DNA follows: TGCGCCAGCAGCCATAACAGTTATAGCAATCAGCCCCAGCATTTT.

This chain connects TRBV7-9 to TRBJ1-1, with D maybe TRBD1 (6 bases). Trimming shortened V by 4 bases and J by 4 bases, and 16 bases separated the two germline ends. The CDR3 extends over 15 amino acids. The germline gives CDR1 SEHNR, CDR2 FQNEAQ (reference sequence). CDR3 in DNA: TGTGCCAGCAGCTCCGGGGGCCGGGGGCCCACTGAAGCTTTCTTT. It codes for CASSSGGRGPTEAFF.

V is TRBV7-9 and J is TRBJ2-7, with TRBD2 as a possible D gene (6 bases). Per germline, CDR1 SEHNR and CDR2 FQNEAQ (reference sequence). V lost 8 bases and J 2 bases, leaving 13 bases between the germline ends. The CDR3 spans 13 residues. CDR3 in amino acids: CASGKPGAYEQYF. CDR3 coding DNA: TGTGCCAGCGGAAAGCCGGGGGCCTACGAGCAGTACTTC.

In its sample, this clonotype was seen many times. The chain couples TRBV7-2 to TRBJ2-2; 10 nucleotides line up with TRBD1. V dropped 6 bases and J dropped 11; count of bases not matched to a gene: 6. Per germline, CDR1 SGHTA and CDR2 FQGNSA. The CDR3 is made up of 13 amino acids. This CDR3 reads CASSGQGGRELFF. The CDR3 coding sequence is TGTGCCAGCAGTGGACAGGGGGGAAGAGAGCTGTTTTTT.

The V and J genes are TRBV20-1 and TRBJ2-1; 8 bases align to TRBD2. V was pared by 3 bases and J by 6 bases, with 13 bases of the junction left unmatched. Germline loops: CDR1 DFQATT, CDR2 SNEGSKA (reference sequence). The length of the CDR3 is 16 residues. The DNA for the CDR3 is TGCAGTGCTAGTGATATCCTAGCGGGCCTCTCCAATGAGCAGTTCTTC. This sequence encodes CSASDILAGLSNEQFF.

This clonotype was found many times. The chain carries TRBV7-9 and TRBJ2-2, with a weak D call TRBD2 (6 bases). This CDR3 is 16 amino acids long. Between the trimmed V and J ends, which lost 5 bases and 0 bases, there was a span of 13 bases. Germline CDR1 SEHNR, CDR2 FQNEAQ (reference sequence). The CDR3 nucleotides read TGTGCCAGCAGCGCGGGACTTTCCTCGAACACCGGGGAGCTGTTTTTT. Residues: CASSAGLSSNTGELFF.

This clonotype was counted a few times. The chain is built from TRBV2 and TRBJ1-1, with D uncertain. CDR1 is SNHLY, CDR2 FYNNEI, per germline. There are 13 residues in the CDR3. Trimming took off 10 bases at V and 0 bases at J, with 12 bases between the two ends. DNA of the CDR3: TGTGCCATCGAAGACACCATGAACACTGAAGCTTTCTTT. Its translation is CAIEDTMNTEAFF.

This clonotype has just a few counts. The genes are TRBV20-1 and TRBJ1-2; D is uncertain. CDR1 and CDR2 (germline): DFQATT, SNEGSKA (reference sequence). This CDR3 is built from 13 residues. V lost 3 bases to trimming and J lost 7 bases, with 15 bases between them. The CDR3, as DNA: TGCAGTGCTAGTCCGGGGAAGCTTTCTGGCTACACCTTC. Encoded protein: CSASPGKLSGYTF.

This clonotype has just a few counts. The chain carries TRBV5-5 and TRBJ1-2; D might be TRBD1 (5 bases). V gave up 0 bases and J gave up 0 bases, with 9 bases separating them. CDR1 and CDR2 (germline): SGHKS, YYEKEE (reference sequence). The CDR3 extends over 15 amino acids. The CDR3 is CASSLDQGANYGYTF. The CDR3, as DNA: TGTGCCAGCAGCTTGGATCAGGGTGCTAACTATGGCTACACCTTC.

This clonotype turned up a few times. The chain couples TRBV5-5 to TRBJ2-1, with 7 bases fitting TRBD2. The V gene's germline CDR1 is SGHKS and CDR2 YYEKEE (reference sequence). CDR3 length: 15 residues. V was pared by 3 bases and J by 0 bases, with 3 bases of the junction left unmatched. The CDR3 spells CASSSPSGSYNEQFF. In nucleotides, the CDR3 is TGTGCCAGCAGCTCCCCTAGCGGCTCCTACAATGAGCAGTTCTTC.

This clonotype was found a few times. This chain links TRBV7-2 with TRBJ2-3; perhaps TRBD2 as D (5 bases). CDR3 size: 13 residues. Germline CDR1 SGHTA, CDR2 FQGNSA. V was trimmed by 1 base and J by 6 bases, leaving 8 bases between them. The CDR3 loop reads CASSLDGVDTQYF. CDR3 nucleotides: TGTGCCAGCAGCTTAGACGGGGTGGATACGCAGTATTTT.

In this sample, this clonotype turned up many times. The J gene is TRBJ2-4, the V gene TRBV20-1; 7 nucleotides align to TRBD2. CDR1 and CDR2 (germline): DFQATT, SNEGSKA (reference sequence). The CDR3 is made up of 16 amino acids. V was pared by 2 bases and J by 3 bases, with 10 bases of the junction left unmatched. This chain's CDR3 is CSARIHPSSGKNIQYF. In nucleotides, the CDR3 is TGCAGTGCTAGAATCCATCCGTCTAGCGGCAAAAACATTCAGTACTTC.

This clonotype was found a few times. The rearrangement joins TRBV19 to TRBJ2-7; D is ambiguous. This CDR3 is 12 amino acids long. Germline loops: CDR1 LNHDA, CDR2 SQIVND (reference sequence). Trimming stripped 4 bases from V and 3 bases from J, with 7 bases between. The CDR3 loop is CASSTGHYEQYF. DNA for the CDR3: TGTGCCAGTAGTACGGGCCACTACGAGCAGTACTTC.

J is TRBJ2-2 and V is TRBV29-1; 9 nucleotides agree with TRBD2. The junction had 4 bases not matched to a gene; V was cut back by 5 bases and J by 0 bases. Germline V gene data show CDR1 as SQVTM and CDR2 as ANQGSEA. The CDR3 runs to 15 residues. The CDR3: CSVNPSGANTGELFF. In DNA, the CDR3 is TGCAGCGTTAACCCTAGCGGGGCGAACACCGGGGAGCTGTTTTTT.

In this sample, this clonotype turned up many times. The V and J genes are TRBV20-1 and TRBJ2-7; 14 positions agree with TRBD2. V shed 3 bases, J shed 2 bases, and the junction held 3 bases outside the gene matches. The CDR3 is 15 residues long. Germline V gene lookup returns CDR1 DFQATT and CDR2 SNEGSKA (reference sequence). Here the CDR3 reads CSASSTSGGAYEQYF. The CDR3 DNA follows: TGCAGTGCTAGTTCGACTAGCGGGGGGGCCTACGAGCAGTACTTC.

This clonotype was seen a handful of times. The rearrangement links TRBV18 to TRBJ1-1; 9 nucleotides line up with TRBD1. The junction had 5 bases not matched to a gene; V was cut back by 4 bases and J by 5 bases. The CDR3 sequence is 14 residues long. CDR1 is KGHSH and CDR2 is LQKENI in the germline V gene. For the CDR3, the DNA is TGTGCCAGCTCACTCGGACAGGGGTCGACTGAAGCTTTCTTT. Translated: CASSLGQGSTEAFF. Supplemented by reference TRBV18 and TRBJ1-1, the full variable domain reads NAGVMQNPRHLVRRRGQEARLRCSPMKGHSHVYWYRQLPEEGLKFMVYLQKENIIDESGMPKERFSAEFPKEGPSILRIQQVVRGDSAAYFCASSLGQGSTEAFFGQGTRLTVV.